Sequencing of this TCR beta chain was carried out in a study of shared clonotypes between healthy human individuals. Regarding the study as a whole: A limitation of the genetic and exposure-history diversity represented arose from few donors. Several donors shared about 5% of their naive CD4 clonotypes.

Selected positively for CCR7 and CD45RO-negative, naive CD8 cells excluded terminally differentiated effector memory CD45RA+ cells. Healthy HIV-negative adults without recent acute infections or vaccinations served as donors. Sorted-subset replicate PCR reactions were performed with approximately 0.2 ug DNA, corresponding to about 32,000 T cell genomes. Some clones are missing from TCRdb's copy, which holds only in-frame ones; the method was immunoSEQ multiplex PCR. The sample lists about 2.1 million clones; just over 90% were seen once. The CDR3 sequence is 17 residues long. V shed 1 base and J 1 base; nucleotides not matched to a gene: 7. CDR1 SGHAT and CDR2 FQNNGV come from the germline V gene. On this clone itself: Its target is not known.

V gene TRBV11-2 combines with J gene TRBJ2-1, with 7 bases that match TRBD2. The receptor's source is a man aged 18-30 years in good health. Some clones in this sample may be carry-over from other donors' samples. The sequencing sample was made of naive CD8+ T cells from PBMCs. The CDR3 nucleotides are TGTGCCAGCAGCTTAGTTACTGGCGGGAGTTCCTACAATGAGCAGTTCTTC. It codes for CASSLVTGGSSYNEQFF.